This T cell receptor (beta chain) was retrieved from a study of shared T cell receptors in the human thymus. Produced via immunoSEQ multiplex PCR; TCRdb's table is partial and in-frame only. This table holds 500,000 to 750,000 clones, approximately 87% found once. Germline loops: CDR1 MNHEY, CDR2 SVGAGI. The CDR3 is 15 residues long. V lost 5 bases and J lost 0, with 12 bases in between. The sample also formed part of further work on human thymus T cells. This second study notes: Thymus pieces cut out during corrective heart surgery were the tissue that was used. A high degree of thymic repertoire overlap among unrelated individuals was reported in related research.

The receptor comes from a boy under three years old with a congenital heart defect. Sequenced material: thymocytes. The J gene is TRBJ2-3, the V gene TRBV6-5; D gene uncertain. Here the CDR3 DNA reads TGTGCCAGCAGTCACTTTGAGAATAGCACAGATACGCAGTATTTT. Its protein is CASSHFENSTDTQYF.